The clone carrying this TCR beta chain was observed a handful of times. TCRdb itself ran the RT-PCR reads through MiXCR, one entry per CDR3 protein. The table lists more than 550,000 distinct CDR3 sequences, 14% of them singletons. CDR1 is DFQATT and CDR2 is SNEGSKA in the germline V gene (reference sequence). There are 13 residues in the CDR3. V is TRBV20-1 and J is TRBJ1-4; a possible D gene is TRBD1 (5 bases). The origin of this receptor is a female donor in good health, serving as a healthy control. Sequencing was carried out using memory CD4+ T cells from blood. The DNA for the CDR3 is TGCAGCCCCTTTGGGGGGAGAGCGGAAAAACTGTTTTTT. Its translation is CSPFGGRAEKLFF.